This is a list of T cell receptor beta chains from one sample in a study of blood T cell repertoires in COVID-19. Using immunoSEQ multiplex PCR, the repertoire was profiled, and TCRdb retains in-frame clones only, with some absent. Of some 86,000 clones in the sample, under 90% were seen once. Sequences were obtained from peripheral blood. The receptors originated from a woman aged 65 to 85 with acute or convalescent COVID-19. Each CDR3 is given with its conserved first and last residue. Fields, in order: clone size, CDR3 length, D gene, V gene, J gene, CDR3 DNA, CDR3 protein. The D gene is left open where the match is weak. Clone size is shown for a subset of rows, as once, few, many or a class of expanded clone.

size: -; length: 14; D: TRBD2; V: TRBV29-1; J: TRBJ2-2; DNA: TGCAGCGTCGTAGCGGGTGTTCGTACCGGGGAGCTGTTTTTT; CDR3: CSVVAGVRTGELFF
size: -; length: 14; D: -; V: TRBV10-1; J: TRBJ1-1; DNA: TGCGCCAGCAGTGACCCCGGCAGGGACACTGAAGCTTTCTTT; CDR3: CASSDPGRDTEAFF
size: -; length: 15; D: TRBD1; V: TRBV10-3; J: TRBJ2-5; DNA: TGTGCCATCAGTGGGGCGGGACAGGGCGAAGAGACCCAGTACTTC; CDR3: CAISGAGQGEETQYF
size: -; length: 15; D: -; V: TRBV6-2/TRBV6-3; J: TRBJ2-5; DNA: TGTGCCAGCAGTTACTCTACCCGGGAAGGAGAGACCCAGTACTTC; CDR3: CASSYSTREGETQYF
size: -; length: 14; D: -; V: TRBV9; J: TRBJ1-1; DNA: TGTGCCAGCAGCGTTGCGGGGGGAGGCGCTGAAGCTTTCTTT; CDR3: CASSVAGGGAEAFF
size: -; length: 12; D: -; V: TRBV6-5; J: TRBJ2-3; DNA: TGTGCCAGCAGGACTTCCACAGATACGCAGTATTTT; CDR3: CASRTSTDTQYF
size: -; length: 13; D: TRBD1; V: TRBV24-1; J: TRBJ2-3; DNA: TGTGCCATCCGGGACAGGGTCACAGATACGCAGTATTTT; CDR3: CAIRDRVTDTQYF
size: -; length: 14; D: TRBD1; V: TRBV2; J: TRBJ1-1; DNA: TGTGCCAGCAGTGGCTGGACAGGGGACACTGAAGCTTTCTTT; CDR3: CASSGWTGDTEAFF
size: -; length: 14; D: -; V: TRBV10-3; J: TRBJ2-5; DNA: TGTGCCATCACCCCAAATGGGGCCCAAGAGACCCAGTACTTC; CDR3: CAITPNGAQETQYF
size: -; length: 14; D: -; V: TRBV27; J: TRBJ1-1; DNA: TGTGCCAGCAGGTTCGGTCCTATGAACACTGAAGCTTTCTTT; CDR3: CASRFGPMNTEAFF
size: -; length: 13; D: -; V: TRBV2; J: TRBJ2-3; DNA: TGTGCCAGCGGTTCGCTAGCAACAGATACGCAGTATTTT; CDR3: CASGSLATDTQYF
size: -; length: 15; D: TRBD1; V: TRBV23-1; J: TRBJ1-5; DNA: TGCGCCAGCAGTCCCCGGGGACAGGGTAGACAGCCCCAGCATTTT; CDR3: CASSPRGQGRQPQHF
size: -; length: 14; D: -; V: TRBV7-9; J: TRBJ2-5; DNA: TGTGCCAGCAGCCAGATCGATGGCCAAGAGACCCAGTACTTC; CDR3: CASSQIDGQETQYF
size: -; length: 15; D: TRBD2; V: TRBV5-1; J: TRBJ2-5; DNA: TGCGCCAGCCGCGCCCTAGCGGGAAGTCAGGAGACCCAGTACTTC; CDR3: CASRALAGSQETQYF
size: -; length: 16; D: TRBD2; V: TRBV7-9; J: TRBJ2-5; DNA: TGTGCCAGCAGCCCCACGGGGGCGGGGGGGCAAGAGACCCAGTACTTC; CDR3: CASSPTGAGGQETQYF
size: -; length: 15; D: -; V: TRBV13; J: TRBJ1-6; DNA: TGTGCCAGCAGCTCGGGGACATACTATAATTCACCCCTCCACTTT; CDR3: CASSSGTYYNSPLHF
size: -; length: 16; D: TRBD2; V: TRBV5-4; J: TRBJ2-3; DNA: TGTGCCAGCAGCTTGGGTGGACTAGCAAGCACAGATACGCAGTATTTT; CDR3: CASSLGGLASTDTQYF
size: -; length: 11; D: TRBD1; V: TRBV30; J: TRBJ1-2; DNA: TGTGCCTGGAGTCGACAGGGAAAGGCCACCTTC; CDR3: CAWSRQGKATF
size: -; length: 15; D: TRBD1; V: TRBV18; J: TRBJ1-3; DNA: TGTGCCAGCTCACCGTCCGGGACAGGGAAAAACACCATATATTTT; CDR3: CASSPSGTGKNTIYF
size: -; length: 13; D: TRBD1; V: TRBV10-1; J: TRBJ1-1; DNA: TGCGCCAGCCAGGGGGCCAGGGACACTGAAGCTTTCTTT; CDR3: CASQGARDTEAFF
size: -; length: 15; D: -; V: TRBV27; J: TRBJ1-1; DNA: TGTGCCAGCAGTGTTATCGGGACATCGAACACTGAAGCTTTCTTT; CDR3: CASSVIGTSNTEAFF
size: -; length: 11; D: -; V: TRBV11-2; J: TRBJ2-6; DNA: TGTGCCAGCAGCTCCCCCCTCGTCCTGACTTTC; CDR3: CASSSPLVLTF
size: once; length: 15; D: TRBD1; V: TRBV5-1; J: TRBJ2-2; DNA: TGCGCCAGCAGCCCGGACAGGGCGGACACCGGGGAGCTGTTTTTT; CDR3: CASSPDRADTGELFF
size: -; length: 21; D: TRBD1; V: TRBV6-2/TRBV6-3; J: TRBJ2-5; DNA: TGTGCCAGCAGTTACCCAAGGACAGGGGGTAAGGGGTTGGCGGTTCGAGAGACCCAGTACTTC; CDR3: CASSYPRTGGKGLAVRETQYF
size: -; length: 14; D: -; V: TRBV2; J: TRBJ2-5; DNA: TGTGCCAGCAGTGAGACTCGTACTAGTGGGGCCCAGTACTTC; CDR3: CASSETRTSGAQYF
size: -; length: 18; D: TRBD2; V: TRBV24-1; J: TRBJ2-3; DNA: TGTGCCACCAGTGTTCGAGCGGGAGGGCCATGGGGCACAGATACGCAGTATTTT; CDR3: CATSVRAGGPWGTDTQYF
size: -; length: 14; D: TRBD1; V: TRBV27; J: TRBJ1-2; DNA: TGTGCCAGCAGTATAGGACAGGGTCGGCGTGGCTACACCTTC; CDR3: CASSIGQGRRGYTF
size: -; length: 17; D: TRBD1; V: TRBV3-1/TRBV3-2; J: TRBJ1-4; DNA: TGTGCCAGCAGCCAAGGAGCCCGGGACAGGGGATTGGGAAAACTGTTTTTT; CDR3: CASSQGARDRGLGKLFF
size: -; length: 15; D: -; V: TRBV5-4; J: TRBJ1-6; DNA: TGTGCCAGCAGCTTGTCTACAGGGATAAGTTCACCCCTCCACTTT; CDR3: CASSLSTGISSPLHF
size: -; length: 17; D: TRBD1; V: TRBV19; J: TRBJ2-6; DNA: TGTGCCAGTAGTATCGCTAAGGGGGCTTTGGGGGCCAACGTCCTGACTTTC; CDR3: CASSIAKGALGANVLTF
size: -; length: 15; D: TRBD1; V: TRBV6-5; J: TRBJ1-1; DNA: TGTGCCAGCACCGAGCCGGGACAGGGGGTTTCTGAAGCTTTCTTT; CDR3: CASTEPGQGVSEAFF
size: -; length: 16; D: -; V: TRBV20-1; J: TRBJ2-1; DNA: TGCAGTGCTAGTAGTTACTCTTCACCTTTTTACAATGAGCAGTTCTTC; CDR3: CSASSYSSPFYNEQFF
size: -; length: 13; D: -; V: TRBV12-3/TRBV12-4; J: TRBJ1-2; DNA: TGTGCCAGCAGTTTTGGTTCCGGCTATGGCTACACCTTC; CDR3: CASSFGSGYGYTF
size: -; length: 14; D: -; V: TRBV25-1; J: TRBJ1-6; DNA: TGTGCCAGCAGTGAAGAGATTTCTGGTTCACCCCTCCACTTT; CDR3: CASSEEISGSPLHF
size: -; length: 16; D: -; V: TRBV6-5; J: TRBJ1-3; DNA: TGTGCCAGCAGTTACGACGACAGGTTCTCTGGAAACACCATATATTTT; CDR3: CASSYDDRFSGNTIYF